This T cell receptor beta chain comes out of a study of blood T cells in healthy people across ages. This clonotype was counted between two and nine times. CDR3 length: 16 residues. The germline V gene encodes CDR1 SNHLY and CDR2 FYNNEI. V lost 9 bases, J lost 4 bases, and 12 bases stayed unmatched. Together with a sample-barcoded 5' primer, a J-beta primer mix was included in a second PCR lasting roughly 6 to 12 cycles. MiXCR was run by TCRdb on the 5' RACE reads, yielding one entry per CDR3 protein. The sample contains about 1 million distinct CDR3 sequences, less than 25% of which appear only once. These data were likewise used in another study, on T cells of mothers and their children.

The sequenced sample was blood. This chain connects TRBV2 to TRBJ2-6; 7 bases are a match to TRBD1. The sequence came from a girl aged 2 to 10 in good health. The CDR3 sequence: CARRGTQGTGANVLTF. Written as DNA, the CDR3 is TGTGCCAGGAGGGGGACACAGGGGACGGGGGCCAACGTCCTGACTTTC.